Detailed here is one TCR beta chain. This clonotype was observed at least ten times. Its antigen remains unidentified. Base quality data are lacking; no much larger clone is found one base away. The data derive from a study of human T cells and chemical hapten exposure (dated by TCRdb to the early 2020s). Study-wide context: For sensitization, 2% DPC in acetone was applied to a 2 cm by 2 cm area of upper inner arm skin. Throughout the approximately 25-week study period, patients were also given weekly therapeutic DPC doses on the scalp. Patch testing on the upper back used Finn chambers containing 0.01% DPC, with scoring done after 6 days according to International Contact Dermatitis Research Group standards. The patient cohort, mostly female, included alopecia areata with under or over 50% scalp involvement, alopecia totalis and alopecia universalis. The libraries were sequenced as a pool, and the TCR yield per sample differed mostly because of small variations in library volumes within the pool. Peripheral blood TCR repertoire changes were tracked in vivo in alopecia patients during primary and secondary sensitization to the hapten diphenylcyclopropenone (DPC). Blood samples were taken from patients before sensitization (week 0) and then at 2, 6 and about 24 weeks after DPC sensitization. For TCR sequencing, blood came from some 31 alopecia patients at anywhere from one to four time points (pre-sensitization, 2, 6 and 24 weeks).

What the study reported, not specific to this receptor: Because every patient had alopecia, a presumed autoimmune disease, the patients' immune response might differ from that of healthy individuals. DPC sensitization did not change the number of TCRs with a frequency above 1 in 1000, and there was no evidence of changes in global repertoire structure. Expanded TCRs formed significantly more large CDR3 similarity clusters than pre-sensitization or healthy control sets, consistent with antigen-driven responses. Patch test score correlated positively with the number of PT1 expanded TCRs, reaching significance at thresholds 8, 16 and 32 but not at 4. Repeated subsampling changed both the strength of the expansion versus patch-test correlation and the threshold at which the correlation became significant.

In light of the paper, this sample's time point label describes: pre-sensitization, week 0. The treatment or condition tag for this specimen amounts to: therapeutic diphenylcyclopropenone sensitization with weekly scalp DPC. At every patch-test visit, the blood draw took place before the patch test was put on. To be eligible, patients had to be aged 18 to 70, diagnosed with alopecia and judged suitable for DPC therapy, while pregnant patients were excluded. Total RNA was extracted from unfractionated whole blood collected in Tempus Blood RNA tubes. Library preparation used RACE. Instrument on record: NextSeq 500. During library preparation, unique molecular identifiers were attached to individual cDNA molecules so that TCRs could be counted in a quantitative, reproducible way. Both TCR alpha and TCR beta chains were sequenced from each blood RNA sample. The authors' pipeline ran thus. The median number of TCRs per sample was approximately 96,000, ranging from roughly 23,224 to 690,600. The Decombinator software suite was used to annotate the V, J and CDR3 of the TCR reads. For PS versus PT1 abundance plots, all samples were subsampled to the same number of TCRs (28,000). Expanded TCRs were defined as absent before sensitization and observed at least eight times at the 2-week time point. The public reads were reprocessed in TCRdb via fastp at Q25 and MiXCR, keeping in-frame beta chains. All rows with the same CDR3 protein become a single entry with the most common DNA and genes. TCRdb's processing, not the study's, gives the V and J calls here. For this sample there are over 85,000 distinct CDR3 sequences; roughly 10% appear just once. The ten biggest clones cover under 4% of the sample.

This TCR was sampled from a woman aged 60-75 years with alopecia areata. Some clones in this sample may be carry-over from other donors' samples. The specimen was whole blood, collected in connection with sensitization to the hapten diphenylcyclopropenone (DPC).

The CDR3 region reads CASSLSRGGYNEQFF. The DNA reads as follows: TGTGCCAGCAGTTTATCGCGGGGGGGTTACAATGAGCAGTTCTTC. This chain joins TRBV28 to TRBJ2-1; TRBD2 lines up with 9 middle nucleotides. Here V drops 1 base and J drops 4 bases, and the junction holds 2 bases not matched to any gene. For CDR1 and CDR2, the germline V gene lists MDHEN and SYDVKM. Inclusive of the bounding cysteine and phenylalanine, the CDR3 is 15 residues long. Kept here is only the CDR3 DNA, which spans 45 bases and is read in frame from base 1.